What follows are 9 T cell receptor beta chains derived from one specimen sequenced in a study of T cell responses to AZD1222 COVID-19 vaccine (dated by TCRdb to the early 2020s). The time point label of this sample denotes: about 28 days (+/-7) after the second vaccine dose. The protocol used for the library was the immunoSEQ multiplex PCR assay. TCRdb took over this immuneACCESS table, retaining in-frame rearrangements with V and J assigned. Such tables are incomplete; in checked studies, under half of the missing clones stem from an unresolved V gene, and the remainder is unexplained. This sample comprises under 170,000 clones, about 93% of them detected only once. The ten largest make up 3% to 3.5% of the sample. Specimen: peripheral blood, collected 28 days after the second AZD1222 dose. The receptor source for this set is an adult who received the AZD1222 COVID-19 vaccine.

This chain uses TRBV7-9 with TRBJ1-5; the match to TRBD1 covers 11 bases. The V gene's germline CDR1 is SEHNR and CDR2 FQNEAQ (reference sequence). This CDR3 is built from 14 residues. The trim removed 5 bases at V and 8 bases at J, leaving 5 bases unmatched. CDR3 loop: CASSQGQGAEPQHF. In DNA form, the CDR3 reads TGTGCCAGCAGCCAAGGACAGGGGGCAGAGCCCCAGCATTTT.

The chain couples TRBV3-1 (or the pseudogene TRBV3-2) to TRBJ2-1; D perhaps matches TRBD1 (5 bases). The CDR3 is 14 residues long. Germline loops: CDR1 LGHDT, CDR2 YNNKEL (reference sequence). Trimming took off 2 bases at V and 4 bases at J, with 9 bases between the two ends. This chain's CDR3 is CASSQRQLYNEQFF. The CDR3 DNA reads TGTGCCAGCAGCCAACGACAGTTATACAATGAGCAGTTCTTC.

The chain is built from TRBV19 and TRBJ2-6; D ambiguous. This CDR3 region has 16 residues. Germline CDR1 LNHDA, CDR2 SQIVND (reference sequence). Trimming shortened V by 9 bases and J by 2 bases, and 17 bases separated the two germline ends. This chain's CDR3 is CASASLDPTGANVLTF. DNA of the CDR3: TGTGCCAGCGCCTCACTTGACCCCACTGGGGCCAACGTCCTGACTTTC.

The chain recombines TRBV14 with TRBJ2-7; D ambiguous. V was cut by 5 bases and J by 4 bases, with 18 bases left in between. Germline CDR1 is SGHDN and CDR2 is FVKESK. The CDR3 consists of 15 residues. CDR3 loop: CASSIAHGSSYEQYF. Written as DNA, the CDR3 is TGTGCCAGCAGCATCGCTCACGGTTCGAGTTACGAGCAGTACTTC. Using reference TRBV14 and TRBJ2-7 for the parts outside the CDR3, the full variable domain is EAGVTQFPSHSVIEKGQTVTLRCDPISGHDNLYWYRRVMGKEIKFLLHFVKESKQDESGMPNNRFLAERTGGTYSTLKVQPAELEDSGVYFCASSIAHGSSYEQYFGPGTRLTVT.

The rearrangement links TRBV7-9 to TRBJ2-1; TRBD2 aligns across 12 bases. The CDR3 runs to 17 residues. Germline V gives CDR1 SEHNR, CDR2 FQNEAQ (reference sequence). V lost 5 bases to trimming and J lost 6 bases; unmatched junction nucleotides: 11. As DNA, the CDR3 is TGTGCCAGCAGCCTACCTAGCGGGAGGGCCGGGGGCAATGAGCAGTTCTTC. Translated: CASSLPSGRAGGNEQFF.

This clone has only one observation. The rearrangement joins TRBV7-9 to TRBJ1-5; D is ambiguous. The CDR3 spans 17 residues. From germline, CDR1 is SEHNR and CDR2 FQNEAQ (reference sequence). V lost 1 base to trimming and J lost 0 bases, with 13 bases between them. The CDR3 spells CASSLEWGALSNQPQHF. The CDR3 DNA reads TGTGCCAGCAGCTTAGAGTGGGGTGCTCTTAGCAATCAGCCCCAGCATTTT. The complete variable domain, with remaining parts taken from reference TRBV7-9 and TRBJ1-5, reads DTGVSQNPRHKITKRGQNVTFRCDPISEHNRLYWYRQTLGQGPEFLTYFQNEAQLEKSRLLSDRFSAERPKGSFSTLEIQRTEQGDSAMYLCASSLEWGALSNQPQHFGDGTRLSIL.

This chain links TRBV11-3 with TRBJ1-2; 7 bases line up with TRBD1. With 5 bases clipped from V and 3 bases from J, the junction kept 12 bases outside the gene matches. Germline V gives CDR1 SGHNT, CDR2 YENEEA. The length of the CDR3 is 16 residues. The CDR3 DNA is TGTGCCAGCAGCCCCCGGGTGACAGGGAGTTACTATGGCTACACCTTC. Its protein product is CASSPRVTGSYYGYTF.

The genes are TRBV5-4 and TRBJ2-7; D is possibly TRBD1 (6 bases). The V and J ends lost 4 bases and 4 bases respectively, with 12 bases between them. This CDR3 is 13 amino acids long. From germline, CDR1 is SGHNT and CDR2 YYREEE (reference sequence). CDR3 amino acids: CASSLDSRYEQYF. In DNA form, the CDR3 reads TGTGCCAGCAGCCTGGACAGCCGATACGAGCAGTACTTC.

This clone showed up just a few times. The rearrangement uses TRBV6-1 and TRBJ2-7; no clear D gene. This CDR3 contains 12 residues. Germline V gene sequence: CDR1 MNHNS, CDR2 SASEGT. Between the trimmed V and J ends, which lost 0 bases and 6 bases, there was a span of 6 bases. For the CDR3, the DNA is TGTGCCAGCAGTGAAGCTTTTCTCGAGCAGTACTTC. As protein: CASSEAFLEQYF.